This is a list of T cell receptor beta chains from one sample in a study of cytomegalovirus exposure and HLA in healthy donors. The assay was immunoSEQ multiplex PCR, and TCRdb's table has in-frame clones only and misses some. The sample has 150,000 to 190,000 clones, approximately 81% seen once. Sample: PBMCs. Every receptor here comes from a man between 18 and 29 years old in good health and CMV-seronegative. Both conserved end residues are part of each CDR3.

j_gene	v_gene	CDR3aa
TRBJ1-1	TRBV19	CASSLQGGAFF
TRBJ2-3	TRBV19	CASSRGEGSTDTQYF
TRBJ2-7	TRBV19	CASSVRDRSPYEQYF
TRBJ1-4	TRBV5-8	CASSSPDRALTNEKLFF
TRBJ2-5	TRBV30	CAWSWAEQETQYF
TRBJ2-1	TRBV27	CASSNTGTSGGYNEQFF
TRBJ1-5	TRBV7-2	CASSQGSWTELNQPQHF
TRBJ2-5	TRBV11-2	CASSPPAGAFQETQYF
TRBJ2-3	TRBV12-1	CASSSPTGF
TRBJ1-1	TRBV5-5	CASSLGQGFEAFF
TRBJ2-1	TRBV7-8	CASSAFRGAGLRYYNEQFF
TRBJ2-1	TRBV13	CASSETGGSLNEQFF
TRBJ1-4	TRBV18	CASSPGTGHGEKLFF
TRBJ2-1	TRBV25-1	CASSEWLTGEGVEQFF
TRBJ2-7	TRBV10-2	CATRWLQGPLYEQYF
TRBJ2-2	TRBV19	CASTGGGSWNTGELFF
TRBJ2-7	TRBV28	CASALPGTGNEQYF
TRBJ2-7	TRBV10-3	CAIREGQGGPYEQYF
TRBJ1-2	TRBV7-2	CASSRTGGAGAPYGYTF
TRBJ2-7	TRBV7-8	CASSLQVGEQYF
TRBJ2-2	TRBV29-1	CSVEVSLNTGELFF
TRBJ2-5	TRBV9	CASSPGTSGKETQYF
TRBJ2-1	TRBV5-1	CASSLAGTSDEQFF
TRBJ1-3	TRBV7-2	CASSLATGPGNTIYF